Described below is a single T cell receptor (beta chain) sequence and its context. These data come from a study of T cells in Graves' hyperthyroidism and ophthalmopathy. TCR beta CDR3 regions were amplified from RNA transcripts. The HTBI primer set was used in a first-round RT-PCR of the TCR CDR3. In TCRdb, the multiplex PCR reads were re-called with MiXCR into one record per CDR3 protein. Of around 300,000 distinct CDR3 sequences in the sample, roughly 22% were seen once. Trimming stripped 1 base from V and 5 bases from J, with 16 bases between. There are 15 residues in the CDR3. Germline loops: CDR1 SGDLS, CDR2 YYNGEE. Ophthalmopathy in the patients scored at least 3 on Clinical Activity Score and at least 4 on NOSPECS grade, lasting under 3 months. The PBMCs had their origin in roughly 10 ml of fresh peripheral blood.

The sample was blood. This TCR came from a man younger than 40 with Graves' ophthalmopathy. The chain joins TRBV9 to TRBJ2-7; D not resolved. The CDR3 loop reads CASSVRLVGTHEQYF. CDR3 nucleotide sequence: TGTGCCAGCAGCGTAAGACTCGTCGGAACCCACGAGCAGTACTTC.